This T cell receptor (beta chain) is from a study of blood T cell repertoires in COVID-19. The overall study: Some COVID-19 samples were acute and others convalescent; all came from the United States, Italy and Spain. The analysed material was cDNA or gDNA that came from T cells, B-cell-depleted T cells, or PBMCs.

The germline gives CDR1 SGHDT, CDR2 YYEEEE. This CDR3 comprises 15 residues. V shed 4 bases, J shed 7 bases, and the junction held 10 bases outside the gene matches. The table came from immunoSEQ multiplex PCR; TCRdb's copy has only in-frame clones and leaves some out. The sample holds 250,000 to 300,000 clones, around 90% seen once. Individuals drawn from under 30 US areas were about 18 to 90 years old. Participants' reported clinical history set cohort assignment. This TCR derives from a middle-aged woman with acute COVID-19. The source material was PBMCs or T cells enriched from blood (not recorded which). This rearrangement joins TRBV5-6 to TRBJ2-1; 8 bases line up with TRBD1. The CDR3 reads CASSEVQGAVNEQFF. CDR3 DNA sequence: TGTGCCAGCAGCGAAGTGCAGGGGGCGGTGAATGAGCAGTTCTTC. The full variable domain, with the rest looked up from reference TRBV5-6 and TRBJ2-1, is DAGVTQSPTHLIKTRGQQVTLRCSPKSGHDTVSWYQQALGQGPQFIFQYYEEEERQRGNFPDRFSGHQFPNYSSELNVNALLLGDSALYLCASSEVQGAVNEQFFGPGTRLTVL.